This TCR beta chain came from a study of T cell responses to AZD1222 COVID-19 vaccine. Findings and caveats of the study: CD4 TCRs covered the whole spike, strongest at regions 160-218 and 743-854. Nearly half of spike-specific TCRs reportedly go after variant regions that carry no mutations.

Trimming took 5 bases from V and 0 from J, leaving 13 bases between them. The CDR3 is 15 amino acids. Germline V gene lookup returns CDR1 SEHNR and CDR2 FQNEAQ (reference sequence). Some clones are missing from TCRdb's copy, which holds only in-frame ones; the method was immunoSEQ multiplex PCR. Of about 48,000 clones in the sample, 89% are singletons; the top ten hold about 5.7%. On this clone itself: The antigen is unknown.

V gene TRBV7-9 combines with J gene TRBJ1-2; D remains ambiguous. The TCR was taken from an adult who received the AZD1222 COVID-19 vaccine. The specimen was peripheral blood, collected 28 days after the second AZD1222 dose. CDR3 nucleotide sequence: TGTGCCAGCAGCCCCCAGGCTCTCGCTAACTATGGCTACACCTTC. Encoded protein: CASSPQALANYGYTF.